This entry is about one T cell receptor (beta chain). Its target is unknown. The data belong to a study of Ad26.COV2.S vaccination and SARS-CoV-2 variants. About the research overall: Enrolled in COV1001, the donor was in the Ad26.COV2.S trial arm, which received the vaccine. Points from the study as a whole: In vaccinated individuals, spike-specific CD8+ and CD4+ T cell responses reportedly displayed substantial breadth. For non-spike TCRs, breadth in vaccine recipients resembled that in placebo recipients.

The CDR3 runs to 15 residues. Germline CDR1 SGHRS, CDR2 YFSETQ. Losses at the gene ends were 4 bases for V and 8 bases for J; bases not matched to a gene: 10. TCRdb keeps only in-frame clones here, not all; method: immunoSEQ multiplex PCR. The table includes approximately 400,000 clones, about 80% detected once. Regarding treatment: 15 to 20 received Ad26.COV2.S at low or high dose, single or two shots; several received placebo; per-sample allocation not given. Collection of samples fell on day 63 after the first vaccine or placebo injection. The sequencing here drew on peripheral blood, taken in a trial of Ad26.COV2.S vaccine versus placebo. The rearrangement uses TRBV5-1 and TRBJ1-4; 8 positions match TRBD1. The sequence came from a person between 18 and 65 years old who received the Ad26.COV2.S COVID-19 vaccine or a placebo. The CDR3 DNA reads TGCGCCAGCAGCCCTTCAGGGGGCTTGAGAGAAAAACTGTTTTTT. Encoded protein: CASSPSGGLREKLFF.